A single sample is the source of the 19 T cell receptor beta chains below, sequenced in a study of blood T cell repertoires in COVID-19. Libraries were prepared by immunoSEQ multiplex PCR; TCRdb keeps only in-frame clonotypes and omits some of them. The sample records 200,000 to 300,000 clones, approximately 90% being singletons. The sequenced sample consisted of peripheral blood. These receptors all come from a woman in her forties with acute or convalescent COVID-19.

This chain uses TRBV19 with TRBJ2-3; D remains ambiguous. Germline CDR1 LNHDA, CDR2 SQIVND (reference sequence). CDR3 length: 13 residues. V was shortened by 4 bases and J by 3 bases, with 8 bases between the two germline ends. CDR3 DNA: TGTGCCAGTAGTAGTGCCAGTACAGATACGCAGTATTTT. Its translation: CASSSASTDTQYF.

The chain uses TRBV5-6 and TRBJ2-2; D call uncertain. Germline CDR1 reads SGHDT; CDR2 reads YYEEEE. V shed 0 bases and J shed 6 bases, with 3 bases lying between them. The CDR3 extends over 12 amino acids. The CDR3 region has the DNA TGTGCCAGCAGCTTGGCTTCCGGGGAGCTGTTTTTT. Translating gives CASSLASGELFF.

The genes are TRBV4-1 and TRBJ1-2, with 7 bases lining up with TRBD1. The CDR3 has 14 amino acids. Germline loops: CDR1 MGHRA, CDR2 YSYEKL. The V segment lost 4 bases and the J segment 5 bases; nucleotides outside the gene matches: 7. CDR3: CASSRQTGTYGYTF. The CDR3 DNA sequence: TGCGCCAGCAGCCGCCAGACAGGGACTTATGGCTACACCTTC.

This chain uses TRBV9 with TRBJ2-5, with 7 bases aligning to TRBD1. Germline V gene lookup returns CDR1 SGDLS and CDR2 YYNGEE. Germline trimming cut 2 bases from V and 3 bases from J; bases unmatched to any gene: 4. The CDR3 is made up of 14 amino acids. Here the CDR3 DNA reads TGTGCCAGCAGCGTTCAGGGGGATAAAGAGACCCAGTACTTC. The encoded protein is CASSVQGDKETQYF.

V usage is TRBV5-6 and J usage is TRBJ2-3; possible D gene TRBD2, 7 bases. The CDR3 runs to 15 residues. Germline V gives CDR1 SGHDT, CDR2 YYEEEE. V lost 3 bases to trimming and J lost 5 bases, with 16 bases between them. The chain's CDR3 is CASSSLAGALDTQYF. The CDR3 coding sequence is TGTGCCAGCAGCTCACTCGCGGGGGCGTTAGATACGCAGTATTTT.

The V gene is TRBV4-2, the J gene TRBJ2-5; TRBD2 matches at 7 bases. The CDR3 has 16 residues. Per the germline V gene, CDR1 is LGHNA and CDR2 is YNFKEQ. Unmatched junction bases numbered 6, after V lost 1 base and J lost 1 base. The CDR3 DNA sequence: TGTGCCAGCAGCCAAGGGGGAGGGAGACCCCAAGAGACCCAGTACTTC. This codes for CASSQGGGRPQETQYF.

This chain links TRBV23-1 with TRBJ2-4; maybe TRBD1 (6 bases). TRBV23-1 falls under the ORF class, with uncertain function. CDR3 size: 18 residues. V was pared by 1 base and J by 1 base, with 17 bases between. CDR3: CASSQLPPTQGAKNIQYF. CDR3 nucleotides: TGCGCCAGCAGTCAATTACCTCCGACTCAGGGGGCCAAAAACATTCAGTACTTC.

This rearrangement joins TRBV28 to TRBJ1-1; D call uncertain. The ends were cut back, 6 bases at V and 0 bases at J, with 20 bases in the middle. The CDR3 is 17 amino acids. Germline assignment: CDR1 MDHEN and CDR2 SYDVKM. The CDR3 loop reads CASSLSRVSIMNTEAFF. The DNA of the CDR3 is TGTGCCAGCAGCCTATCCCGGGTCTCCATTATGAACACTGAAGCTTTCTTT.

The chain carries TRBV2 and TRBJ1-5; TRBD1 agrees at 10 bases. V shed 6 bases and J 3 bases; nucleotides not matched to a gene: 2. The CDR3 contains 14 residues. Germline V gives CDR1 SNHLY, CDR2 FYNNEI. The CDR3 is CASRGQGINQPQHF. CDR3 DNA sequence: TGTGCCAGCAGGGGACAGGGGATCAATCAGCCCCAGCATTTT.

The chain carries TRBV25-1 and TRBJ1-1; TRBD1 aligns across 8 bases. Germline values: CDR1 MGHDK, CDR2 SYGVNS. Germline trimming cut 6 bases from V and 2 bases from J; bases unmatched to any gene: 17. There are 18 residues in the CDR3. The CDR3: CASSLSNRPGGRNTEAFF. CDR3 in DNA: TGTGCCAGCAGCCTCTCGAACCGGCCAGGGGGCCGAAACACTGAAGCTTTCTTT.

The genes are TRBV7-3 and TRBJ1-2; maybe TRBD1 (5 bases). Trimming pared 2 bases from V and 8 bases from J, leaving 12 bases between. Germline CDR1 SGHTA, CDR2 FQGTGA. The CDR3 spans 13 residues. The CDR3 sequence is CASSLDGGRGYTF. As DNA, the CDR3 is TGTGCCAGCAGCTTAGACGGGGGTAGGGGCTACACCTTC.

V gene TRBV27 combines with J gene TRBJ1-2; maybe TRBD1 (6 bases). Trimming cost V 2 bases and J 2 bases, with 18 bases left between them. The V gene's germline CDR1 is MNHEY and CDR2 SMNVEV (reference sequence). The length of the CDR3 is 17 residues. The CDR3 bases are TGTGCCAGCAGTTTAGTGGGAGGGGGGGTTGTAAACTATGGCTACACCTTC. Its translation: CASSLVGGGVVNYGYTF.

The chain has TRBV19 and TRBJ1-1, with TRBD1 as a possible D gene (5 bases). The CDR3 length is 14 residues. V lost 7 bases to trimming and J lost 1 base, with 13 bases between them. CDR1 is LNHDA and CDR2 is SQIVND in the germline V gene (reference sequence). CDR3 nucleotides: TGTGCCAGTAAGGGCGACAGTTGGAACACTGAAGCTTTCTTT. The encoded protein is CASKGDSWNTEAFF.

This clone was seen just once. The chain couples TRBV2 to TRBJ2-3; possible D gene TRBD2, 5 bases. Germline CDR1 and CDR2: SNHLY and FYNNEI. The V end lost 10 bases, the J end lost 2 bases, and 13 bases lay between the germline ends. The CDR3 runs to 13 residues. The CDR3 coding sequence is TGTGCCACCTCTGGAGGAAACACAGATACGCAGTATTTT. Translating gives CATSGGNTDTQYF.

CDR3 sequence reads: CSGPDRVRPYEQYV. Here the CDR3 DNA reads TGCAGCGGGCCAGACAGGGTTCGCCCCTACGAGCAGTACGTC. The rearrangement links TRBV29-1 to TRBJ2-7; 7 positions agree with TRBD1. The CDR3 is 14 residues long. In germline, CDR1 is SQVTM, CDR2 ANQGSEA. With V trimmed by 7 bases and J by 2 bases, 11 bases remained unmatched.

The V call is TRBV4-1, the J call TRBJ1-5, with TRBD1 matching 7 bases. The J segment lost 3 bases and the V segment lost 2 bases, leaving 7 bases of the junction unmatched. This CDR3 region has 16 residues. Germline CDR1 MGHRA, CDR2 YSYEKL. CDR3 in DNA: TGCGCCAGCAGCCAATTCTGGGACAGCTTCAATCAGCCCCAGCATTTT. Residues: CASSQFWDSFNQPQHF.

V is TRBV5-1 and J is TRBJ1-1, with a weak D call TRBD1 (5 bases). Germline V lookup: CDR1 SGHRS, CDR2 YFSETQ. The CDR3 is made up of 16 amino acids. The germline V and J ends were trimmed by 1 base and 0 bases, with 13 bases remaining between them. CDR3 sequence: CASSLSAGLMNTEAFF. DNA of the CDR3: TGCGCCAGCAGCTTGAGCGCGGGGCTCATGAACACTGAAGCTTTCTTT. The whole variable domain, filled in from reference TRBV5-1 and TRBJ1-1, reads KAGVTQTPRYLIKTRGQQVTLSCSPISGHRSVSWYQQTPGQGLQFLFEYFSETQRNKGNFPGRFSGRQFSNSRSEMNVSTLELGDSALYLCASSLSAGLMNTEAFFGQGTRLTVV.

This rearrangement joins TRBV9 to TRBJ2-2; 9 bases match TRBD2. This CDR3 has 18 amino acids. The V gene end was trimmed by 4 bases and the J gene end by 4 bases; junction bases not matched to a gene: 14. The germline CDR1 and CDR2 sequences are SGDLS and YYNGEE. CDR3 in DNA: TGTGCCAGCAGCCCCCTGGGGGGGCGGGGGGGCCGCACCGGGGAGCTGTTTTTT. It encodes CASSPLGGRGGRTGELFF.

The chain recombines TRBV24-1 with TRBJ2-1; D unresolved. The CDR3 has 13 residues. Per germline, CDR1 KGHDR and CDR2 SFDVKD. With 5 bases removed from V and 5 bases from J, the gap between germline ends came to 9 bases. For the CDR3, the DNA is TGTGCCACCAGTGGCCCACAGAACAATGAGCAGTTCTTC. Residues: CATSGPQNNEQFF.